The rows below give T cell receptor beta chains drawn from one sample of a study of blood T cell repertoires in COVID-19. Clones were sequenced by immunoSEQ multiplex PCR, and TCRdb holds only the in-frame ones, with some missing. The top ten clones hold 2.5% to 3.5% of a sample with fewer than 400,000 clones, almost 90% of them seen once. Material for sequencing was peripheral blood. The source is a woman between 25 and 40 years old with COVID-19, enrolled during active disease. Both conserved end residues are part of each CDR3. A D gene is named only where the DNA matches it firmly. Some rows mark clone size as missing; the rest say once, few, many or name a class of expanded clone.

cdr3_aa cdr3_nt d_call j_call clone_size v_call
CASSFTTPGNSGNTIYF TGTGCCAGCAGTTTCACAACTCCGGGTAACTCTGGAAACACCATATATTTT NA TRBJ1-3 NA TRBV28
CASSFYLGLNEKLFF TGTGCCAGCAGTTTTTACTTGGGGCTTAATGAAAAACTGTTTTTT NA TRBJ1-4 NA TRBV27
CASSQGRGNTEAFF TGTGCCAGCAGTCAAGGGAGGGGGAACACTGAAGCTTTCTTT NA TRBJ1-1 NA TRBV27
CASSDSGARGGEQYF TGTGCCAGCAGTGATTCAGGGGCAAGGGGGGGCGAGCAGTACTTC NA TRBJ2-7 NA TRBV2
CASSLMRDNTGELFF TGTGCCAGCAGCTTAATGCGGGACAACACCGGGGAGCTGTTTTTT NA TRBJ2-2 NA TRBV5-5
CASLGQLNYGYTF TGTGCCAGCCTGGGACAGTTGAACTATGGCTACACCTTC TRBD1 TRBJ1-2 NA TRBV19
CASSSPGLYYNEQFF TGTGCCAGCAGCTCTCCGGGACTGTACTACAATGAGCAGTTCTTC NA TRBJ2-1 NA TRBV7-2
CASSSLSQETQYF TGTGCCAGCAGTTCTTTATCCCAAGAGACCCAGTACTTC NA TRBJ2-5 NA TRBV12-3/TRBV12-4
CASSQATSGTPSEQYF TGTGCCAGCAGCCAGGCGACTAGCGGGACGCCGAGCGAGCAGTACTTC TRBD2 TRBJ2-7 NA TRBV3-1/TRBV3-2
CASSNIPTGELFF TGTGCCAGTAGTAATATCCCCACCGGGGAGCTGTTTTTT NA TRBJ2-2 NA TRBV19
CASSLGGGDGYTF TGTGCCAGCAGTTTAGGGGGGGGTGATGGCTACACCTTC NA TRBJ1-2 once TRBV27
CASSLFTYNEQFF TGCGCCAGCAGCTTGTTTACTTACAATGAGCAGTTCTTC NA TRBJ2-1 NA TRBV5-1
CASSLFGGTGDQPQHF TGTGCCAGCAGCTTATTCGGCGGGACAGGGGATCAGCCCCAGCATTTT TRBD1 TRBJ1-5 NA TRBV7-8
CAWSVGGANVLTF TGTGCCTGGAGTGTCGGTGGGGCCAACGTCCTGACTTTC NA TRBJ2-6 once TRBV30
CASSRGQQNTEAFF TGTGCCAGCAGCCGGGGACAGCAGAACACTGAAGCTTTCTTT TRBD1 TRBJ1-1 NA TRBV3-1/TRBV3-2
CASSGTGGLHNEQFF TGCGCCAGCAGTGGGACAGGGGGCCTACACAATGAGCAGTTCTTC TRBD1 TRBJ2-1 once TRBV10-1
CASSLSSNYGYTF TGTGCCAGCAGTTTATCATCTAACTATGGCTACACCTTC NA TRBJ1-2 NA TRBV12-3/TRBV12-4
CASSLERNHQPQHF TGTGCCAGCAGCTTAGAGAGGAACCATCAGCCCCAGCATTTT NA TRBJ1-5 once TRBV7-8
CASSGSSGSAYEQYF TGTGCCAGCAGCGGATCTAGCGGGAGCGCCTACGAGCAGTACTTC TRBD2 TRBJ2-7 NA TRBV5-4
CASSEVYRTGGFRGYTF TGTGCCAGCAGTGAGGTTTACCGAACAGGCGGTTTTAGAGGCTACACCTTC NA TRBJ1-2 NA TRBV2
CAWEPQGSNYEQYF TGTGCCTGGGAACCACAGGGAAGCAACTACGAGCAGTACTTC NA TRBJ2-7 NA TRBV30
CASSQVTTDTQYF TGTGCCAGCAGCCAAGTGACTACAGATACGCAGTATTTT NA TRBJ2-3 NA TRBV3-1/TRBV3-2
CASSGDRGLTEAFF TGCGCCAGCAGTGGGGACAGGGGGCTAACTGAAGCTTTCTTT TRBD1 TRBJ1-1 NA TRBV10-1
CASSRDRDTEAFF TGCGCCAGCAGCAGAGACAGGGACACTGAAGCTTTCTTT TRBD1 TRBJ1-1 NA TRBV5-1
CASSLERLNNEQFF TGTGCCAGCAGCTTGGAGAGGCTCAACAATGAGCAGTTCTTC NA TRBJ2-1 NA TRBV11-2
CASSSGPTRAFF TGTGCCAGCAGTTCCGGACCCACTAGAGCTTTCTTT NA TRBJ1-1 NA TRBV12-3/TRBV12-4
CASSDWTSRMNEQFF TGTGCCAGCAGTGATTGGACTAGTCGTATGAATGAGCAGTTCTTC TRBD2 TRBJ2-1 NA TRBV25-1
CASTPASGDTQYF TGTGCCTCGACACCCGCTAGCGGAGATACGCAGTATTTT TRBD2 TRBJ2-3 NA TRBV30
CASSPRTGANYGYTF TGTGCCAGCAGTCCGCGGACAGGGGCTAACTATGGCTACACCTTC TRBD1 TRBJ1-2 NA TRBV27
CASSFQGTGEKLFF TGTGCCAGCAGCTTTCAGGGGACAGGTGAAAAACTGTTTTTT TRBD1 TRBJ1-4 NA TRBV7-8
CASLERIDNTGELFF TGTGCCAGCCTAGAACGTATAGATAACACCGGGGAGCTGTTTTTT NA TRBJ2-2 NA TRBV2
CASSRGDRSNYGYTF TGTGCCAGCAGCCGGGGGGACAGATCTAACTATGGCTACACCTTC TRBD1 TRBJ1-2 NA TRBV7-8
CASSAGQTNQPQHF TGTGCCAGCTCGGCCGGACAGACGAATCAGCCCCAGCATTTT NA TRBJ1-5 NA TRBV18
CASSDGFGGKGNEQYF TGCGCCAGCAGTGACGGCTTCGGGGGAAAAGGGAACGAGCAGTACTTC NA TRBJ2-7 NA TRBV10-1
CASSLAATSTNEKLFF TGTGCCAGCAGCTTAGCCGCGACTTCAACTAATGAAAAACTGTTTTTT NA TRBJ1-4 NA TRBV11-2
CASSQDGRGNSPLHF TGTGCCAGCAGCCAAGACGGCAGGGGGAATTCACCCCTCCACTTT TRBD1 TRBJ1-6 NA TRBV3-1/TRBV3-2
CASSLEAGGPTEAFF TGTGCCAGCAGCTTGGAGGCAGGGGGTCCCACTGAAGCTTTCTTT TRBD1 TRBJ1-1 NA TRBV5-6
CASSVARQSGQETQYF TGTGCCAGCAGCGTAGCTCGACAGTCTGGGCAAGAGACCCAGTACTTC NA TRBJ2-5 NA TRBV9
CASSVLQGGAKNIQYF TGTGCCAGCAGTGTATTACAGGGGGGAGCCAAAAACATTCAGTACTTC TRBD1 TRBJ2-4 NA TRBV6-1
CASSLDRRGYTF TGTGCCAGCAGCTTAGACAGGCGTGGCTACACCTTC NA TRBJ1-2 NA TRBV7-9
CASSMGPRGAYNEQFF TGTGCCAGTAGTATGGGGCCCAGGGGTGCCTACAATGAGCAGTTCTTC NA TRBJ2-1 NA TRBV19
CASSNTPGQPQYF TGTGCCAGCAGCAACACCCCGGGACAGCCGCAGTATTTT TRBD1 TRBJ2-3 once TRBV28
CATRITGGEDTQYF TGTGCCACCAGGATTACAGGGGGTGAAGATACGCAGTATTTT TRBD1 TRBJ2-3 NA TRBV24-1
CASSQAQLNTEAFF TGCGCCAGCAGCCAGGCACAGTTGAACACTGAAGCTTTCTTT NA TRBJ1-1 once TRBV4-1
CASSRGLAGDSYEQYF TGTGCCAGCTCACGCGGACTAGCGGGAGATTCTTACGAGCAGTACTTC TRBD2 TRBJ2-7 once TRBV18
CASSLGTGASSNQPQHF TGTGCCAGCAGCCTCGGGACAGGGGCAAGTAGCAATCAGCCCCAGCATTTT TRBD1 TRBJ1-5 NA TRBV5-6
CASSQDPGVVTDTQYF TGTGCCAGCAGCCAAGATCCGGGAGTGGTCACAGATACGCAGTATTTT NA TRBJ2-3 NA TRBV3-1/TRBV3-2
CASSSSPRGAHEKLFF TGTGCCAGCAGCTCATCGCCTCGGGGTGCGCATGAAAAACTGTTTTTT NA TRBJ1-4 NA TRBV7-9
CAIGGGKDSPLHF TGTGCCATCGGCGGAGGGAAGGATTCACCCCTCCACTTT NA TRBJ1-6 NA TRBV10-3
CASSQGQLTEAFF TGTGCCAGCAGCCAAGGACAGTTGACTGAAGCTTTCTTT NA TRBJ1-1 NA TRBV4-2
CASSDPTGSGANVLTF TGTGCCAGCAGTGATCCGACAGGGTCCGGGGCCAACGTCCTGACTTTC TRBD1 TRBJ2-6 NA TRBV2
CASSQDRVRQGFFTGNTIYF TGTGCCAGCAGCCAAGATAGGGTGAGACAGGGCTTCTTCACTGGAAACACCATATATTTT TRBD1 TRBJ1-3 NA TRBV3-1/TRBV3-2
CASSPGQGAGGTEAFF TGTGCCAGCAGCCCTGGACAGGGGGCAGGGGGCACTGAAGCTTTCTTT TRBD1 TRBJ1-1 NA TRBV7-9